Here is one TCR beta chain with its context. This sample includes further DNA sequences coding for the same CDR3. This sample stems from a study of blood T cell repertoires in COVID-19. Per the study methods: Amplified reference gene primers provided the basis for estimating nucleated cell counts. Sequencing used immunoSEQ multiplex PCR; TCRdb keeps in-frame clones, though not all of them. Clonal size and the V and J genes are those of that table, whereas D and trimming came from the DNA. The table lists about 150,000 clones, 70% to 90% of them singletons. The CDR3 runs 13 residues. V was cut by 0 bases and J by 5 bases, with 7 bases left in between. Germline V CDR1 and CDR2: LGHNA, YSLEER.

The origin of this receptor is a man between 65 and 80 years old with acute or convalescent COVID-19. This chain joins TRBV4-3 and TRBJ1-1; D uncertain. Sequenced: peripheral blood. The CDR3 here is CASSQDRGTEAFF. DNA of the CDR3: TGCGCCAGCAGCCAAGATCGGGGAACTGAAGCTTTCTTT.